The 26 T cell receptor beta chains presented below share a single source sample, sequenced in a study of OX40 agonist ivuxolimab in advanced cancers. The assay was immunoSEQ multiplex PCR, and TCRdb's table has in-frame clones only and misses some. The sample lists 45,000 to 65,000 clones, about nine tenths occurring once. The sequenced sample was CD4+ or CD8+ T cells sorted from blood, obtained in a trial of the OX40 agonist ivuxolimab. The receptors were sampled from an adult with an advanced solid tumor such as melanoma, head and neck, liver or kidney cancer.

The rearrangement links TRBV30 to TRBJ2-5; perhaps TRBD2 as D (7 bases). CDR3 length equals 15 residues. The germline V and J ends were trimmed by 4 bases and 4 bases, with 19 bases remaining between them. Germline CDR1 GTSNPN, CDR2 SVGIG (reference sequence). The chain's CDR3 is CAWTSVGGGGETQYF. The CDR3 DNA reads TGTGCCTGGACCTCAGTCGGAGGGGGGGGAGAGACCCAGTACTTC.

Only one count was recorded for this clone. V gene TRBV30 combines with J gene TRBJ1-5, with TRBD1 as a possible D gene (5 bases). CDR3 size: 15 residues. Deletions cut 3 bases from V and 2 bases from J, with 14 bases between. The germline V gene has CDR1 GTSNPN and CDR2 SVGIG (reference sequence). The CDR3 DNA is TGTGCCTGGAGCGGGGGAGAGACGGGCAATCAGCCCCAGCATTTT. Translation gives CAWSGGETGNQPQHF.

This chain links TRBV4-1 with TRBJ1-4; D unclear. The CDR3 covers 17 residues. V lost 0 bases and J lost 0, with 11 bases in between. Germline V gene lookup returns CDR1 MGHRA and CDR2 YSYEKL. CDR3 in amino acids: CASSQEYDSATNEKLFF. The CDR3 DNA follows: TGCGCCAGCAGCCAAGAATACGACTCTGCAACTAATGAAAAACTGTTTTTT.

The count of this clone is one. This chain connects TRBV5-1 to TRBJ1-2; D ambiguous. Trimming left V 2 bases short and J 8 bases short, with 13 bases between. Germline V gives CDR1 SGHRS, CDR2 YFSETQ. The CDR3 consists of 13 residues. In nucleotides, the CDR3 is TGCGCCAGCAGCTTAGGCGGCATAAAGGGCTACACCTTC. It encodes CASSLGGIKGYTF.

The CDR3: CASSWTGNQPQHF. CDR3 nucleotides: TGTGCCAGCAGCTGGACAGGCAATCAGCCCCAGCATTTT. V gene TRBV5-5 combines with J gene TRBJ1-5; TRBD1 is a possible D gene (6 bases). V was shortened by 3 bases and J by 2 bases, with 6 bases between the two germline ends. Germline CDR1 reads SGHKS; CDR2 reads YYEKEE (reference sequence). The CDR3 spans 13 residues.

This sequence joins TRBV2 and TRBJ1-2; D remains unclear. Germline V CDR1 and CDR2: SNHLY, FYNNEI. Trimming took 6 bases from V and 7 from J, leaving 12 bases between them. The CDR3 is made up of 12 amino acids. CDR3 loop: CASRVRELGYTF. The CDR3 DNA follows: TGTGCCAGCAGAGTAAGGGAGCTTGGCTACACCTTC.

This clone has only one observation. This sequence joins TRBV30 and TRBJ1-4, with 9 bases that match TRBD1. The CDR3 is 14 amino acids. V lost 4 bases to trimming and J lost 8 bases; unmatched junction nucleotides: 8. The germline gives CDR1 GTSNPN, CDR2 SVGIG (reference sequence). CDR3 nucleotides: TGTGCCTGGACGGGACAGGGTGGATGGGAAAAACTGTTTTTT. Residues: CAWTGQGGWEKLFF.

This chain connects TRBV5-1 to TRBJ2-7; 10 positions agree with TRBD1. In germline, CDR1 is SGHRS, CDR2 YFSETQ. Unmatched junction bases numbered 1, after V lost 2 bases and J lost 2 bases. CDR3 size: 14 residues. Written as DNA, the CDR3 is TGCGCCAGCAGCTTAGGGACAGGGGCCTACGAGCAGTACTTC. Its translation: CASSLGTGAYEQYF.

The chain carries TRBV11-2 and TRBJ2-3; TRBD1 matches at 7 bases. Germline V CDR1 and CDR2: SGHAT, FQNNGV. The CDR3 loop spans 18 amino acids. V was clipped by 0 bases and J by 3 bases; unmatched bases: 12. This CDR3 is CASSLDGYGTDFTDTQYF. DNA of the CDR3: TGTGCCAGCAGCTTAGACGGTTACGGGACAGATTTTACAGATACGCAGTATTTT.

The chain is built from TRBV6-5 and TRBJ1-1; TRBD1 agrees at 7 bases. J gave up 3 bases and V 10 bases, and 8 bases lay outside the gene matches. This CDR3 spans 13 amino acids. Germline-derived CDR1 and CDR2 are MNHEY and SVGAGI. The CDR3 loop is CAIKRDSHTEAFF. The CDR3 nucleotides are TGTGCCATAAAGCGGGACAGCCACACTGAAGCTTTCTTT.

The V and J genes are TRBV30 and TRBJ1-5; D remains unclear. The CDR3 sequence is 13 residues long. The germline V gene encodes CDR1 GTSNPN and CDR2 SVGIG (reference sequence). Trimming stripped 5 bases from V and 0 bases from J, with 8 bases between. The chain's CDR3 is CAWAVDSNQPQHF. Written as DNA, the CDR3 is TGTGCCTGGGCAGTCGATAGCAATCAGCCCCAGCATTTT.

This clone was seen more than once but under ten times. The CDR3 spells CASSAGQPYNEQFF. Written as DNA, the CDR3 is TGTGCCAGCAGCGCGGGACAGCCCTACAATGAGCAGTTCTTC. The gene calls are TRBV7-8 and TRBJ2-1; weak D call: TRBD1 (7 bases). V lost 5 bases to trimming and J lost 2 bases, with 10 bases between them. CDR1 is SGHVS and CDR2 is FQNEAQ in the germline V gene. The length of the CDR3 is 14 residues.

The rearrangement links TRBV4-1 to TRBJ2-1; 14 bases line up with TRBD2. From germline, CDR1 is MGHRA and CDR2 YSYEKL. The V segment lost 4 bases and the J segment 4 bases; nucleotides outside the gene matches: 3. This CDR3 has 16 amino acids. This chain's CDR3 is CASSPGLAGGYNEQFF. The CDR3 region has the DNA TGCGCCAGCAGCCCAGGACTAGCGGGGGGATACAATGAGCAGTTCTTC.

The V gene is TRBV7-3, the J gene TRBJ2-7; D could derive from TRBD1 or TRBD2 (5 bases each). The CDR3 has 12 residues. V lost 0 bases and J 5 bases, leaving 5 bases between the germline ends. From germline, CDR1 is SGHTA and CDR2 FQGTGA. CDR3: CASSLTGDEQYF. CDR3 in DNA: TGTGCCAGCAGCTTAACGGGGGACGAGCAGTACTTC. Supplemented by reference TRBV7-3 and TRBJ2-7, the full variable domain reads GAGVSQTPSNKVTEKGKYVELRCDPISGHTALYWYRQSLGQGPEFLIYFQGTGAADDSGLPNDRFFAVRPEGSVSTLKIQRTERGDSAVYLCASSLTGDEQYFGPGTRLTVT.

The chain carries TRBV7-2 and TRBJ1-2, with 9 nucleotides matching TRBD1. This CDR3 spans 14 amino acids. In germline, CDR1 is SGHTA, CDR2 FQGNSA. J was trimmed by 7 bases and V by 1 base; bases with no gene match: 4. In DNA, the CDR3 is TGTGCCAGCAGCTTAGGGACAGGGGCTATTGGCTACACCTTC. Its translation: CASSLGTGAIGYTF.

This chain connects TRBV7-9 to TRBJ1-2, with D possibly matching TRBD1 (5 bases). Per germline, CDR1 SEHNR and CDR2 FQNEAQ (reference sequence). Trimming removed 1 base from V and 0 bases from J, with 12 bases in between. The CDR3 sequence is 16 residues long. In DNA form, the CDR3 reads TGTGCCAGCAGCTTAGAAGAAGGGGCCCCTAACTATGGCTACACCTTC. Translation: CASSLEEGAPNYGYTF.

The V gene is TRBV5-4, the J gene TRBJ2-7; 11 nucleotides agree with TRBD2. The CDR3 has 14 amino acids. Germline CDR1 is SGHNT and CDR2 is YYREEE (reference sequence). V was clipped by 4 bases and J by 5 bases; unmatched bases: 5. CDR3 coding DNA: TGTGCCAGCAGCCCCGGACTAGCGGGCGACGAGCAGTACTTC. Encoded protein: CASSPGLAGDEQYF.

This clone was counted a few times. The CDR3, as DNA: TGTGCCACTGCGACAGGGAGAAATTCACCCCTCCACTTT. Translated: CATATGRNSPLHF. The rearrangement uses TRBV27 and TRBJ1-6; 7 nucleotides line up with TRBD1. Germline V CDR1 and CDR2: MNHEY, SMNVEV (reference sequence). This CDR3 is 13 amino acids long. V trimming: 10 bases; J trimming: 7 bases; junction bases outside the gene matches: 7.

The V gene is TRBV30, the J gene TRBJ1-1, with TRBD1 matching 7 bases. The CDR3 length is 15 residues. CDR1 is GTSNPN and CDR2 is SVGIG in the germline V gene (reference sequence). The ends lost 0 bases at V and 3 bases at J; junction bases unmatched: 7. The CDR3 spells CAWSVLPDRDTEAFF. The CDR3 nucleotides read TGTGCCTGGAGTGTGCTCCCTGACAGGGACACTGAAGCTTTCTTT.

This chain joins TRBV6-5 and TRBJ2-7, with D perhaps matching TRBD1 (5 bases). There are 13 residues in the CDR3. With 4 bases removed from V and 3 bases from J, the gap between germline ends came to 10 bases. Germline assignment: CDR1 MNHEY and CDR2 SVGAGI. DNA for the CDR3: TGTGCCAGCAGTTTATCCAGGGTCTACGAGCAGTACTTC. It yields the protein CASSLSRVYEQYF.

The chain's CDR3 is CASSFSAPIPNQPQHF. The CDR3 coding sequence is TGTGCCAGCAGTTTCAGTGCGCCTATCCCCAATCAGCCCCAGCATTTT. This sequence joins TRBV27 and TRBJ1-5; no definite D call. Germline CDR1 reads MNHEY; CDR2 reads SMNVEV (reference sequence). V was clipped by 3 bases and J by 3 bases, with 15 bases between them. This CDR3 region has 16 residues.

This sequence joins TRBV4-1 and TRBJ1-6; TRBD1 might be the D (6 bases). This CDR3 has 15 amino acids. CDR1 MGHRA and CDR2 YSYEKL come from the germline V gene. Trimming left V 3 bases short and J 6 bases short, with 12 bases between. DNA of the CDR3: TGCGCCAGCAGCCACGACAGGTCCCTTAATTCACCCCTCCACTTT. Translation gives CASSHDRSLNSPLHF.

The DNA for the CDR3 is TGTGCCAGCAGCCCCCCCTTACGGGGTGAAAAACTGTTTTTT. Translation: CASSPPLRGEKLFF. The chain couples TRBV7-9 to TRBJ1-4; D gene ambiguous. Between the trimmed V and J ends, which lost 5 bases and 7 bases, there was a span of 14 bases. Looked up from germline, CDR1 is SEHNR and CDR2 is FQNEAQ (reference sequence). The CDR3 covers 14 residues.

To note about this clone: The same CDR3 arises from other DNA sequences in this sample as well. The chain links TRBV19 to TRBJ2-1; possibly TRBD1 or TRBD2 for D (7 bases each). V lost 5 bases to trimming and J lost 3 bases, with 11 bases between them. CDR1 LNHDA and CDR2 SQIVND come from the germline V gene (reference sequence). This CDR3 region has 14 residues. CDR3 nucleotide sequence: TGTGCCAGTAGTGCAGGGGGGGACTACAATGAGCAGTTCTTC. It is translated as CASSAGGDYNEQFF.

This chain joins TRBV19 and TRBJ2-3; 9 bases are a match to TRBD1. Per the germline V gene, CDR1 is LNHDA and CDR2 is SQIVND (reference sequence). Trimming at V came to 5 bases and at J to 5 bases, leaving 11 bases not matched to a gene. The CDR3 is made up of 16 amino acids. DNA for the CDR3: TGTGCCAGTAGTGCCGGGACAGGGCTTATCAGAGATACGCAGTATTTT. The encoded protein is CASSAGTGLIRDTQYF.

The chain recombines TRBV30 with TRBJ1-4; D gene uncertain. V was pared by 0 bases and J by 11 bases, with 10 bases between. Germline CDR1 is GTSNPN and CDR2 is SVGIG (reference sequence). This CDR3 has 12 amino acids. The chain's CDR3 is CAWSVLGEKLFF. CDR3 sequence (DNA): TGTGCCTGGAGTGTACTCGGGGAGAAACTGTTTTTT.